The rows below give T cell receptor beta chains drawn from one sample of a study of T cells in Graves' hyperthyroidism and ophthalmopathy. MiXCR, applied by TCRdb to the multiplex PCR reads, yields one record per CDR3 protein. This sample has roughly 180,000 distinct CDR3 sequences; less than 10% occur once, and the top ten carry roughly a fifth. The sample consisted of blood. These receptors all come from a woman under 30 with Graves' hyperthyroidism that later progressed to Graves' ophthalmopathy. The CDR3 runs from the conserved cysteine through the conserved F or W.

CASSVEGQVNTEAFF	TRBV3-1	TRBJ1-1
CSASPRVGEAFF	TRBV20-1	TRBJ1-1
CSAPRGGETEKLFF	TRBV20-1	TRBJ1-4
CASRSAGVHNQPQHF	TRBV19	TRBJ1-5
CASSVGSGTDTQYF	TRBV9	TRBJ2-3
CASSPRSGSSSYEQYF	TRBV18	TRBJ2-7
CASSSTGRLGREQFF	TRBV12-3/TRBV12-4	TRBJ2-1
CSARVDGRQETQYF	TRBV20-1	TRBJ2-5
CSAKQGALQETQYF	TRBV20-1	TRBJ2-5
CAREGQGANYGYTF	TRBV2	TRBJ1-2
CASRLDWGANSKTPLHF	TRBV6-1	TRBJ1-6
CAGGVLGLVNTGELFF	TRBV7-9	TRBJ2-2
CASSFQGEGQPQHF	TRBV28	TRBJ1-5
CASSEDIGAYEQYF	TRBV2	TRBJ2-7
CSASDISGPNSYNEQFF	TRBV20-1	TRBJ2-1
CASSRGTTYYGYTF	TRBV14	TRBJ1-2
CASRALGSKRQYF	TRBV4-1	TRBJ2-7
CASSPGPSPDTQYF	TRBV12-3/TRBV12-4	TRBJ2-3
CATSGGGFGTEAFF	TRBV15	TRBJ1-1
CSSTGRETQYF	TRBV20-1	TRBJ2-5
CASSFRAYQETQYF	TRBV7-3	TRBJ2-5
CASSQRPRMDTIYF	TRBV4-1	TRBJ1-3
CASSPLRDTQYF	TRBV13	TRBJ2-3
CASSFGETGGIDTQYF	TRBV27	TRBJ2-3
CASSSDRVFGELFF	TRBV5-1	TRBJ2-2
CAWRSTGDTDTQYF	TRBV30	TRBJ2-3
CAWDRGQGNTEAFF	TRBV30	TRBJ1-1
CASSLEARNNEQFF	TRBV7-2	TRBJ2-1
CASSELTSGGHSTDTQYF	TRBV25-1	TRBJ2-3
CASSQAAGSADTQYF	TRBV3-1	TRBJ2-3
CASSLAIGQGTYEQYF	TRBV28	TRBJ2-7
CASSTGHYSGNTIYF	TRBV5-6	TRBJ1-3
CSANRGSEKLFF	TRBV29-1	TRBJ1-4
CASSYSRGVSSYEQYF	TRBV6-2/TRBV6-3	TRBJ2-7
CASSRVQGRTGELFF	TRBV11-2	TRBJ2-2
CASSLLPNNKRSIQYF	TRBV11-1	TRBJ2-4
CASSPRQGWLTQYF	TRBV18	TRBJ2-3
CASSVMPSGVTDTQYF	TRBV2	TRBJ2-3
CSARGQKNYGYTF	TRBV20-1	TRBJ1-2
CASSVALAGVGETQYF	TRBV9	TRBJ2-5
CASSPGRLAKNIQYF	TRBV3-1	TRBJ2-4
CASSRGLNEKLFF	TRBV6-1	TRBJ1-4
CSARGLAGGGGQETQYF	TRBV20-1	TRBJ2-5
CASSLVGGRDSPLHF	TRBV12-3/TRBV12-4	TRBJ1-6
CASSSSSGGAHNEQFF	TRBV7-2	TRBJ2-1
CASRALTGGWGQFF	TRBV6-1	TRBJ2-1
CASSLTSTTSGGLQRTYEQYF	TRBV7-8	TRBJ2-7
CASNNWGSTPINEKLFF	TRBV5-5	TRBJ1-4
CASSSGRGADTQYF	TRBV7-8	TRBJ2-3
CASGRTGTTNTRELFF	TRBV6-1	TRBJ2-2
CASSLGAGGSLVEQYF	TRBV5-6	TRBJ2-7
CASSIGGTWIPTNEKLFF	TRBV19	TRBJ1-4
CASSLDRGNEQFF	TRBV7-7	TRBJ2-1
CSARDGAGVGELFF	TRBV20-1	TRBJ2-2